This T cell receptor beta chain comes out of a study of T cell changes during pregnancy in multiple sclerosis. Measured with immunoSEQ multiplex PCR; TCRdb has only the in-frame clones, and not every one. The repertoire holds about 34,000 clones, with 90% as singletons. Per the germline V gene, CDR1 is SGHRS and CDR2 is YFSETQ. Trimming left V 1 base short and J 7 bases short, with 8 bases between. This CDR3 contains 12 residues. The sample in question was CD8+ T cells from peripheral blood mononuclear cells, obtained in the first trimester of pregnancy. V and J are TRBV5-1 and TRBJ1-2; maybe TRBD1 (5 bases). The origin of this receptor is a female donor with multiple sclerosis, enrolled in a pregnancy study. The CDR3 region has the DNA TGCGCCAGCAGCTTGACAGGTGGTGGCTACACCTTC. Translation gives CASSLTGGGYTF. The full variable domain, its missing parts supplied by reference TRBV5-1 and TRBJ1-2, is KAGVTQTPRYLIKTRGQQVTLSCSPISGHRSVSWYQQTPGQGLQFLFEYFSETQRNKGNFPGRFSGRQFSNSRSEMNVSTLELGDSALYLCASSLTGGGYTFGSGTRLTVV.